In this sample, the clone carrying this T cell receptor beta chain turned up many times. Quantitative barcoded 5'-RACE was used to prepare TCR beta libraries. TCRdb re-called the 5' RACE reads through MiXCR, storing one row per CDR3 protein. The sample records under 300,000 distinct CDR3 sequences, around 9.1% being singletons. CDR1 is MNHEY and CDR2 is SMNVEV in the germline V gene (reference sequence). Trimming took off 6 bases at V and 2 bases at J, with 17 bases between the two ends. This CDR3 contains 16 residues. These data belong to a study of CD8 T cells in ankylosing spondylitis. Sample: blood, either unsorted or a sorted T cell fraction (not recorded which). The source is a male donor with ankylosing spondylitis or in good health (not recorded which). This chain connects TRBV27 to TRBJ2-1; a possible D gene is TRBD2 (7 bases). DNA for the CDR3: TGTGCCAGCAGCTCAGGGGAGGGACCAACCTACAATGAGCAGTTCTTC. Its translation is CASSSGEGPTYNEQFF.